Shown below are 20 T cell receptor beta chains from a single sample sequenced in a study of control samples from healthy donors and cancer patients. The data were produced by immunoSEQ multiplex PCR, yet TCRdb's version contains in-frame clones alone and is incomplete. The table shows around 120,000 clones, with 88% occurring only once. Sequencing used blood. These receptors originate from a man in his forties in good health.

This clone was counted between two and nine times. The rearrangement joins TRBV7-3 to TRBJ2-3; 8 bases align to TRBD2. Trimming removed 0 bases from V and 1 base from J; junction bases left unmatched: 6. The V gene's germline CDR1 is SGHTA and CDR2 FQGTGA. The CDR3 consists of 17 residues. DNA of the CDR3: TGTGCCAGCAGCTTAACTCTGAATAGCGGGGGCACAGATACGCAGTATTTT. Its translation: CASSLTLNSGGTDTQYF.

The CDR3 is CASRETSGNTGELFF. CDR3 bases: TGTGCCAGCAGAGAAACTAGCGGTAACACCGGGGAGCTGTTTTTT. The chain employs TRBV11-3 and TRBJ2-2; TRBD2 agrees at 8 bases. With V trimmed by 6 bases and J by 2 bases, 5 bases remained unmatched. The CDR3 consists of 15 residues. From germline, CDR1 is SGHNT and CDR2 YENEEA. Based on the CDR3 plus reference TRBV11-3 and TRBJ2-2, the full variable domain is EAGVVQSPRYKIIEKKQPVAFWCNPISGHNTLYWYLQNLGQGPELLIRYENEEAVDDSQLPKDRFSAERLKGVDSTLKIQPAELGDSAVYLCASRETSGNTGELFFGEGSRLTVL.

This chain joins TRBV11-3 and TRBJ2-1, with D possibly matching TRBD2 (6 bases). The V gene lost 5 bases and the J gene lost 7 bases, with 18 bases spanning the gap. The CDR3 is 15 amino acids. Germline-derived CDR1 and CDR2 are SGHNT and YENEEA. This CDR3 is CASSPRDWRGNEQFF. DNA of the CDR3: TGTGCCAGCAGCCCCCGGGACTGGAGAGGTAATGAGCAGTTCTTC.

The CDR3 reads CASRSGSLGGFEAFF. The CDR3 DNA is TGTGCCAGTAGGTCAGGCTCATTGGGGGGATTTGAAGCTTTCTTT. The V gene is TRBV19, the J gene TRBJ1-1; D is perhaps TRBD1 (5 bases). The CDR3 consists of 15 residues. CDR1 LNHDA and CDR2 SQIVND come from the germline V gene (reference sequence). V was cut by 6 bases and J by 7 bases, with 21 bases left in between. Full variable domain (rest looked up from reference TRBV19 and TRBJ1-1): DGGITQSPKYLFRKEGQNVTLSCEQNLNHDAMYWYRQDPGQGLRLIYYSQIVNDFQKGDIAEGYSVSREKKESFPLTVTSAQKNPTAFYLCASRSGSLGGFEAFFGQGTRLTVV.

The chain uses TRBV5-1 and TRBJ2-3; no definite D call. Germline values: CDR1 SGHRS, CDR2 YFSETQ. Trimming stripped 0 bases from V and 3 bases from J, with 5 bases between. The CDR3 is 13 residues long. CDR3 sequence: CASSLAPTDTQYF. As DNA, the CDR3 is TGCGCCAGCAGCTTGGCCCCTACAGATACGCAGTATTTT.

This clone was seen a handful of times. The rearrangement uses TRBV6-5 and TRBJ1-1; tentatively, D is TRBD1 (6 bases). The CDR3 is 12 amino acids. V lost 9 bases and J 3 bases, leaving 11 bases between the germline ends. The germline gives CDR1 MNHEY, CDR2 SVGAGI. For the CDR3, the DNA is TGTGCCAGAAGACAGGTTCACACTGAAGCTTTCTTT. It specifies CARRQVHTEAFF.

The gene calls are TRBV15 and TRBJ2-7; D remains ambiguous. Germline-derived CDR1 and CDR2 are LNHNV and YYDKDF (reference sequence). V was shortened by 1 base and J by 3 bases, with 10 bases between the two germline ends. The CDR3 spans 14 residues. The CDR3 DNA reads TGTGCCACCAGCAGAGGCAGAGAATTCTACGAGCAGTACTTC. This translates into CATSRGREFYEQYF.

The chain uses TRBV11-3 and TRBJ2-7; 10 bases match TRBD2. CDR3 length equals 15 residues. CDR1 SGHNT and CDR2 YENEEA come from the germline V gene. Trimming cost V 4 bases and J 3 bases; bases outside gene matches: 6. CDR3 in DNA: TGTGCCAGCAGCTCTGGGACTAGCGCCGTCTACGAGCAGTACTTC. Translating it yields CASSSGTSAVYEQYF.

The table lists this clone with a count of one. The chain employs TRBV9 and TRBJ2-3; 8 nucleotides agree with TRBD2. Germline V gene data show CDR1 as SGDLS and CDR2 as YYNGEE. Trimming at V came to 0 bases and at J to 2 bases, leaving 8 bases not matched to a gene. The CDR3 has 17 residues. This CDR3 reads CASSVGREREITDTQYF. CDR3 coding DNA: TGTGCCAGCAGCGTAGGGCGTGAGCGGGAGATCACAGATACGCAGTATTTT.

The J gene is TRBJ1-2, the V gene TRBV27; no clear D. V dropped 0 bases and J dropped 5 bases, with 7 bases sitting between them. Germline V gene data show CDR1 as MNHEY and CDR2 as SMNVEV (reference sequence). This CDR3 is 13 amino acids long. The CDR3 spells CASSLSRLYGYTF. DNA for the CDR3: TGTGCCAGCAGTTTATCCCGCCTATATGGCTACACCTTC.

The chain is built from TRBV24-1 and TRBJ2-7; D ambiguous. Germline CDR1 KGHDR, CDR2 SFDVKD. The CDR3 loop spans 15 amino acids. The V end lost 4 bases, the J end lost 0 bases, and 12 bases lay between the germline ends. The CDR3: CATSESALSSYEQYF. DNA for the CDR3: TGTGCCACCAGTGAGTCGGCCCTCAGCTCCTACGAGCAGTACTTC.

V usage is TRBV18 and J usage is TRBJ2-5, with 11 bases fitting TRBD2. The CDR3 totals 15 residues. Germline lookup yields CDR1 KGHSH and CDR2 LQKENI. The V segment lost 1 base and the J segment 5 bases; nucleotides outside the gene matches: 3. CDR3 sequence: CASSPLAGGSETQYF. In DNA form, the CDR3 reads TGTGCCAGCTCACCACTAGCGGGGGGGTCGGAGACCCAGTACTTC.

The chain combines TRBV19 with TRBJ2-5, with D perhaps TRBD1 (6 bases). Per germline, CDR1 LNHDA and CDR2 SQIVND (reference sequence). V was clipped by 7 bases and J by 3 bases, with 15 bases between them. This CDR3 has 14 amino acids. CDR3 residues: CASIRTAIKETQYF. The CDR3, as DNA: TGTGCCAGTATTCGGACAGCGATAAAAGAGACCCAGTACTTC.

CDR3 in amino acids: CASSLVRGNSPLHF. The CDR3 nucleotides read TGTGCCAGCAGCTTAGTGAGGGGGAATTCACCCCTCCACTTT. The chain has TRBV7-8 and TRBJ1-6; a possible D gene is TRBD1 (6 bases). The CDR3 sequence is 14 residues long. The ends were cut back, 1 base at V and 7 bases at J, with 8 bases in the middle. Germline V gene sequence: CDR1 SGHVS, CDR2 FQNEAQ.

V is TRBV4-3 and J is TRBJ1-2; D is uncertain. The CDR3 runs 16 residues. Germline CDR1 LGHNA, CDR2 YSLEER. V was clipped by 0 bases and J by 3 bases, with 14 bases between them. The CDR3 bases are TGCGCCAGCAGCCAAGATATCTTCGGCCCTCACTATGGCTACACCTTC. Translating gives CASSQDIFGPHYGYTF.

The chain employs TRBV20-1 and TRBJ2-6; D uncertain. V lost 3 bases and J 0 bases, leaving 9 bases between the germline ends. There are 15 residues in the CDR3. Germline V CDR1 and CDR2: DFQATT, SNEGSKA (reference sequence). CDR3 sequence reads: CSASDGSSGANVLTF. The DNA of the CDR3 is TGCAGTGCTAGTGACGGAAGCTCTGGGGCCAACGTCCTGACTTTC.

This rearrangement joins TRBV7-6 to TRBJ2-5; 8 bases agree with TRBD1. This CDR3 is 17 amino acids long. V shed 1 base, J shed 3 bases, and the junction held 10 bases outside the gene matches. Germline V gene sequence: CDR1 SGHVS, CDR2 FNYEAQ. CDR3 protein: CASSLVGQGALKETQYF. CDR3 nucleotide sequence: TGTGCCAGCAGCTTAGTTGGGCAGGGGGCGCTTAAAGAGACCCAGTACTTC. Full variable domain (rest looked up from reference TRBV7-6 and TRBJ2-5): GAGVSQSPRYKVTKRGQDVALRCDPISGHVSLYWYRQALGQGPEFLTYFNYEAQQDKSGLPNDRFSAERPEGSISTLTIQRTEQRDSAMYRCASSLVGQGALKETQYFGPGTRLLVL.

The J gene is TRBJ1-3, the V gene TRBV15; a possible D gene is TRBD1 (5 bases). Trimming shortened V by 0 bases and J by 4 bases, and 13 bases separated the two germline ends. Germline CDR1 and CDR2: LNHNV and YYDKDF (reference sequence). The CDR3 contains 16 residues. CDR3 region: CATSRDRGGTGNTIYF. CDR3 in DNA: TGTGCCACCAGCAGAGATCGGGGCGGGACCGGAAACACCATATATTTT.

The chain is built from TRBV6-2 or TRBV6-3 and TRBJ2-5, with TRBD1 identical over 7 bases. CDR3 size: 13 residues. Per germline, CDR1 MNHEY and CDR2 SVGEGT. The trim removed 5 bases at V and 5 bases at J, leaving 5 bases unmatched. The CDR3 DNA reads as TGTGCCAGCAGTCACAGGGGATCGGAGACCCAGTACTTC. It yields the protein CASSHRGSETQYF.

This chain joins TRBV18 and TRBJ2-1; D uncertain. V dropped 3 bases and J dropped 8 bases, with 5 bases sitting between them. CDR1 and CDR2 (germline): KGHSH, LQKENI. The CDR3 contains 11 residues. Written as DNA, the CDR3 is TGTGCCAGCTCACCTGGGTATGAGCAGTTCTTC. It yields the protein CASSPGYEQFF.